The next 30 T cell receptor beta chains were all read from a single sample in a study of blood T cell repertoires in COVID-19. Generated by immunoSEQ multiplex PCR, the TCRdb table keeps only in-frame clones and is missing some. The sample has roughly 240,000 clones; 86% are singletons. Input material: PBMCs or T cells enriched from blood (not recorded which). The receptors shown here come from a woman aged 45-65 years who had recovered from COVID-19.

V and J are TRBV6-5 and TRBJ1-1, with D perhaps matching TRBD1 (6 bases). V shed 9 bases and J shed 0 bases, with 14 bases lying between them. Germline V gene lookup returns CDR1 MNHEY and CDR2 SVGAGI. This CDR3 spans 14 amino acids. CDR3 coding DNA: TGTGCCAGTAGAACTGGACAGATGAACACTGAAGCTTTCTTT. This encodes CASRTGQMNTEAFF.

V gene TRBV25-1 combines with J gene TRBJ2-5; maybe TRBD2 (5 bases). Per germline, CDR1 MGHDK and CDR2 SYGVNS. Trimming removed 3 bases at V and 1 base at J, with 12 bases between. The CDR3 totals 15 residues. The DNA for the CDR3 is TGTGCCAGCAGTGACACGGGGTCCCTCCAAGAGACCCAGTACTTC. It encodes CASSDTGSLQETQYF.

There are a few counts of this clone. V is TRBV27 and J is TRBJ2-1, with 11 bases that match TRBD2. Germline V gives CDR1 MNHEY, CDR2 SMNVEV (reference sequence). V was clipped by 10 bases and J by 8 bases; unmatched bases: 10. The CDR3 runs to 14 residues. CDR3: CAMAPSGRLDEQFF. CDR3 coding DNA: TGTGCCATGGCGCCTAGCGGGAGGTTGGATGAGCAGTTCTTC.

The V and J genes are TRBV4-1 and TRBJ2-7, with 9 bases that match TRBD1. Germline assignment: CDR1 MGHRA and CDR2 YSYEKL. The CDR3 spans 15 residues. The V and J ends lost 0 bases and 2 bases, in that order; junction bases with no gene match: 2. CDR3 sequence (DNA): TGCGCCAGCAGCCAAGATGACAGGGGGACCTACGAGCAGTACTTC. The encoded protein is CASSQDDRGTYEQYF.

The chain has TRBV21-1 and TRBJ1-3; the table gives TRBD1 as D, unverified against the DNA. TRBV21-1 is a pseudogene segment. This CDR3 spans 15 amino acids. CDR3 in amino acids: CASTRGGGPGNTIYF. The CDR3 DNA is TGTGCCAGTACCCGTGGTGGGGGCCCTGGAAACACCATATATTTT.

The chain has TRBV19 and TRBJ2-5, with 8 bases matching TRBD1. J was trimmed by 1 base and V by 3 bases; bases with no gene match: 4. The CDR3 is 15 amino acids. The V gene's germline CDR1 is LNHDA and CDR2 SQIVND (reference sequence). CDR3 loop: CASSIRQGRQETQYF. The CDR3 DNA reads TGTGCCAGTAGTATTCGACAGGGGCGCCAAGAGACCCAGTACTTC.

The chain recombines TRBV19 with TRBJ1-4, with D perhaps matching TRBD1 (5 bases). The CDR3 has 12 residues. Looked up from germline, CDR1 is LNHDA and CDR2 is SQIVND (reference sequence). Between the trimmed V and J ends, which lost 4 bases and 10 bases, there was a span of 10 bases. The CDR3, as DNA: TGTGCCAGTAGTACAGGGTGGACAAAACTGTTTTTT. Protein product: CASSTGWTKLFF.

The rearrangement links TRBV13 to TRBJ2-3; 9 bases are shared with TRBD2. There are 17 residues in the CDR3. The V gene end was trimmed by 4 bases and the J gene end by 4 bases; junction bases not matched to a gene: 12. Germline loops: CDR1 PRHDT, CDR2 FYEKMQ (reference sequence). In DNA form, the CDR3 reads TGTGCCAGCAGCTCTCACTTAGCGGGAGATCCCCCAGATACGCAGTATTTT. Translating it yields CASSSHLAGDPPDTQYF.

V usage is TRBV12-5 and J usage is TRBJ2-2, with 9 nucleotides matching TRBD1. Germline lookup yields CDR1 LGHNT and CDR2 FRNRAP. The CDR3 loop spans 16 amino acids. After removal of 0 bases from V and 3 bases from J, the junction contained 2 bases not matched to a gene. CDR3 region: CASGLVTGGHTGELFF. The CDR3 DNA reads as TGTGCTAGTGGTTTGGTTACAGGGGGCCACACCGGGGAGCTGTTTTTT.

A single count supports this clone. This rearrangement joins TRBV7-9 to TRBJ1-6, with TRBD1 identical over 7 bases. CDR3 length: 13 amino acids. Germline CDR1 SEHNR, CDR2 FQNEAQ (reference sequence). Losses at the gene ends were 5 bases for V and 10 bases for J; bases not matched to a gene: 5. CDR3 protein: CASSPTGPSPLHF. The DNA of the CDR3 is TGTGCCAGCAGCCCGACAGGGCCCTCACCCCTCCACTTT. The full variable domain, its missing parts supplied by reference TRBV7-9 and TRBJ1-6, is DTGVSQNPRHKITKRGQNVTFRCDPISEHNRLYWYRQTLGQGPEFLTYFQNEAQLEKSRLLSDRFSAERPKGSFSTLEIQRTEQGDSAMYLCASSPTGPSPLHFGNGTRLTVT.

CDR3 nucleotide sequence: TGTGCCAGCAGCTCCCGGGACAGGGGTTTCGGAAACACCATATATTTT. Translated, it gives CASSSRDRGFGNTIYF. V usage is TRBV11-3 and J usage is TRBJ1-3, with TRBD1 matching 10 bases. Germline trimming cut 4 bases from V and 4 bases from J; bases unmatched to any gene: 7. Germline lookup yields CDR1 SGHNT and CDR2 YENEEA. This CDR3 contains 16 residues. The entire variable domain, with the rest obtained from reference TRBV11-3 and TRBJ1-3, is as follows: EAGVVQSPRYKIIEKKQPVAFWCNPISGHNTLYWYLQNLGQGPELLIRYENEEAVDDSQLPKDRFSAERLKGVDSTLKIQPAELGDSAVYLCASSSRDRGFGNTIYFGEGSWLTVV.

The V gene is TRBV14, the J gene TRBJ1-1, with D possibly matching TRBD1 (6 bases). Germline V lookup: CDR1 SGHDN, CDR2 FVKESK. With 0 bases removed from V and 6 bases from J, the gap between germline ends came to 17 bases. This CDR3 region has 16 residues. CDR3 sequence reads: CASSQDWGGVMSEAFF. The CDR3 region has the DNA TGTGCCAGCAGCCAAGATTGGGGGGGCGTAATGTCTGAAGCTTTCTTT.

The rearrangement uses TRBV6-2 or TRBV6-3 and TRBJ1-6, with D perhaps matching TRBD1 (5 bases). Trimming took off 6 bases at V and 10 bases at J, with 22 bases between the two ends. This CDR3 region has 16 residues. Germline V gene lookup returns CDR1 MNHEY and CDR2 SVGEGT. The CDR3, as DNA: TGTGCCAGCAGCCCTCTGAGTCAGGGACTAAGGTCACCCCTCCACTTT. Amino acid sequence: CASSPLSQGLRSPLHF.

This clone was seen a single time. The chain is built from TRBV19 and TRBJ1-5; D gene ambiguous. The CDR3 runs 12 residues. Trimming took 4 bases from V and 2 from J, leaving 3 bases between them. CDR1 LNHDA and CDR2 SQIVND come from the germline V gene (reference sequence). DNA for the CDR3: TGTGCCAGTAGTACGGGCAATCAGCCCCAGCATTTT. It specifies CASSTGNQPQHF.

This clone was counted a few times. This chain links TRBV6-5 with TRBJ1-5; no firm D call. The V gene lost 4 bases and the J gene lost 4 bases, with 5 bases spanning the gap. CDR1 is MNHEY and CDR2 is SVGAGI in the germline V gene. CDR3 size: 12 residues. CDR3 amino acids: CASSFRNQPQHF. The CDR3 DNA follows: TGTGCCAGCAGTTTCAGAAATCAGCCCCAGCATTTT.

This sequence joins TRBV7-2 and TRBJ1-2; a possible D gene is TRBD1 (6 bases). The CDR3 sequence is 13 residues long. Trimming pared 6 bases from V and 6 bases from J, leaving 14 bases between. From germline, CDR1 is SGHTA and CDR2 FQGNSA. The CDR3, as DNA: TGTGCCAGCAGAACCCGGGACATGGATGGCTACACCTTC. The encoded protein is CASRTRDMDGYTF.

The V call is TRBV12-3 or TRBV12-4, the J call TRBJ1-1; D is undetermined. CDR3 length equals 12 residues. The germline V and J ends were trimmed by 2 bases and 8 bases, with 9 bases remaining between them. The CDR3 DNA reads TGTGCCAGCAGTTTACCGGGGTTGGAAGCTTTCTTT. It is translated as CASSLPGLEAFF.

This chain connects TRBV5-4 to TRBJ1-2; D remains ambiguous. Germline CDR1 and CDR2: SGHNT and YYREEE (reference sequence). Between the trimmed V and J ends, which lost 2 bases and 0 bases, there was a span of 8 bases. The CDR3 is made up of 14 amino acids. Here the CDR3 DNA reads TGTGCCAGCAGCTTATCCGGAGCTAACTATGGCTACACCTTC. Translated, it gives CASSLSGANYGYTF.

V gene TRBV6-4 combines with J gene TRBJ2-2; D remains ambiguous. Germline V gives CDR1 MRHNA, CDR2 SNTAGT. The CDR3 is 14 amino acids. The V and J ends lost 4 bases and 0 bases respectively, with 6 bases between them. The CDR3 sequence is CASSGTTNTGELFF. The DNA for the CDR3 is TGTGCCAGCAGTGGCACTACGAACACCGGGGAGCTGTTTTTT.

This clone was found once. V is TRBV18 and J is TRBJ1-1; the D gene is possibly TRBD1 (6 bases). The CDR3 length is 14 residues. Trimming shortened V by 6 bases and J by 1 base, and 12 bases separated the two germline ends. Looked up from germline, CDR1 is KGHSH and CDR2 is LQKENI. CDR3 amino acids: CASSVRGANTEAFF. DNA for the CDR3: TGTGCCAGCTCCGTTCGGGGGGCGAACACTGAAGCTTTCTTT.

This clone was counted once. The chain carries TRBV29-1 and TRBJ2-7, with a possible D match to TRBD1 (6 bases). V lost 5 bases to trimming and J lost 2 bases, with 10 bases between them. The CDR3 spans 12 residues. Germline CDR1 reads SQVTM; CDR2 reads ANQGSEA. Written as DNA, the CDR3 is TGCAGCGTTCGGGACACTACCTACGAGCAGTACTTC. Its protein product is CSVRDTTYEQYF.

The chain joins TRBV4-1 to TRBJ2-3; 8 bases line up with TRBD2. CDR1 and CDR2 from the germline V gene are MGHRA and YSYEKL. The junction had 10 bases not matched to a gene; V was cut back by 6 bases and J by 5 bases. CDR3 length: 15 amino acids. The CDR3 DNA reads TGCGCCAGCAGACAGACAGGACGGGAGGGAGATACGCAGTATTTT. It specifies CASRQTGREGDTQYF.

J is TRBJ1-5 and V is TRBV4-1, with a possible D match to TRBD1 (5 bases). CDR1 and CDR2 (germline): MGHRA, YSYEKL. V lost 1 base, J lost 0 bases, and 13 bases lay in between. This CDR3 has 17 residues. The CDR3 here is CASSQGQGGPSNQPQHF. The CDR3 DNA reads TGCGCCAGCAGCCAAGGCCAGGGAGGGCCTAGCAATCAGCCCCAGCATTTT.

CDR3 coding DNA: TGTGCCGTTTCCGGGACTAGCGGGACCTACGGTGATACGCAGTATTTT. It encodes CAVSGTSGTYGDTQYF. V and J are TRBV30 and TRBJ2-3, with 13 bases aligning to TRBD2. Germline V gene lookup returns CDR1 GTSNPN and CDR2 SVGIG (reference sequence). Trimming took 8 bases from V and 6 from J; bases not matched to a gene: 14. This CDR3 is 16 amino acids long.

The chain joins TRBV19 to TRBJ1-1, with D hard to call. Trimming cost V 3 bases and J 1 base, with 9 bases left between them. The CDR3 totals 14 residues. Germline loops: CDR1 LNHDA, CDR2 SQIVND (reference sequence). The CDR3 DNA sequence: TGTGCCAGTAGTATGTACAGTACGAACACTGAAGCTTTCTTT. Protein product: CASSMYSTNTEAFF.

The J gene is TRBJ2-5, the V gene TRBV11-2; D might be TRBD2 (5 bases). The CDR3 is 14 residues long. In germline, CDR1 is SGHAT, CDR2 FQNNGV. V was shortened by 7 bases and J by 5 bases, with 17 bases between the two germline ends. In DNA, the CDR3 is TGTGCCAGCACCGGTGGAGGCACCGGTGAGACCCAGTACTTC. Translating it yields CASTGGGTGETQYF.

The chain is built from TRBV2 and TRBJ2-1; 7 bases align to TRBD2. The CDR3 is made up of 17 amino acids. CDR1 and CDR2 (germline): SNHLY, FYNNEI. J was trimmed by 0 bases and V by 2 bases; bases with no gene match: 7. CDR3 sequence reads: CASSENSGSSSYNEQFF. For the CDR3, the DNA is TGTGCCAGCAGTGAAAATAGCGGGTCTAGCTCCTACAATGAGCAGTTCTTC.

V is TRBV9 and J is TRBJ2-7, with D maybe TRBD2 (6 bases). Deletions cut 3 bases from V and 4 bases from J, with 11 bases between. Germline CDR1 is SGDLS and CDR2 is YYNGEE. CDR3 length: 13 residues. CDR3 nucleotide sequence: TGTGCCAGCAGCGGGACTAACAAATACGAGCAGTACTTC. This codes for CASSGTNKYEQYF.

V gene TRBV28 combines with J gene TRBJ1-2; no definite D call. V was pared by 5 bases and J by 8 bases, with 12 bases between. The CDR3 is made up of 12 amino acids. Germline V gene data show CDR1 as MDHEN and CDR2 as SYDVKM. As DNA, the CDR3 is TGTGCCAGCAGTCCCCGGGTTCCAGGCTACACCTTC. Translating gives CASSPRVPGYTF.

This chain joins TRBV27 and TRBJ2-4, with TRBD2 identical over 8 bases. V lost 4 bases to trimming and J lost 0 bases; unmatched junction nucleotides: 8. CDR1 MNHEY and CDR2 SMNVEV come from the germline V gene (reference sequence). This CDR3 is 17 amino acids long. The CDR3 bases are TGTGCCAGCAGTTCCCTGGGTAGCGGGGTAGCCAAAAACATTCAGTACTTC. Its protein product is CASSSLGSGVAKNIQYF.